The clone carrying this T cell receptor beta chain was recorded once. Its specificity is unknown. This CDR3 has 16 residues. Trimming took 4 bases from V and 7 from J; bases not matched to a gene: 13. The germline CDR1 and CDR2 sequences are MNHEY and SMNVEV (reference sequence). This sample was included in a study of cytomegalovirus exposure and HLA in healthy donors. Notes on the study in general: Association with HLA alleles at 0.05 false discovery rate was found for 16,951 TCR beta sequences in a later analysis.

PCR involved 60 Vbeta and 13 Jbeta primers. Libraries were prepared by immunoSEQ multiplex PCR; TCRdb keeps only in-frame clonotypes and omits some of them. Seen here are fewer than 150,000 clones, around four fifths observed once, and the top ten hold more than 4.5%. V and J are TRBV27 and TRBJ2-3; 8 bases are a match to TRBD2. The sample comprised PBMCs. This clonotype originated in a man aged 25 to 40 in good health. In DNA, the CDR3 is TGTGCCAGCAGTTCTTACAGCGGGAGAGGAACATATACGCAGTATTTT. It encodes CASSSYSGRGTYTQYF.